This T cell receptor beta chain was recorded in a study of CD8 T cells in ankylosing spondylitis. Study outcomes and limitations: Relatively scarce in peripheral blood, disease-linked clones were CD8+.

From the 5' RACE reads, TCRdb called clonotypes with MiXCR, one entry per CDR3 protein. This sample has about 360,000 distinct CDR3 sequences, with more than 20% found just once. A few counts support this clonotype. Its target is not known. Germline V CDR1 and CDR2: LGHNT, FRNRAP. V lost 7 bases, J lost 4 bases, and 19 bases lay in between. This CDR3 has 15 residues. The material sequenced was blood, either unsorted or a sorted T cell fraction (not recorded which). V usage is TRBV12-5 and J usage is TRBJ1-1; possibly TRBD1 for D (5 bases). This TCR came from a male donor with ankylosing spondylitis or in good health (not recorded which). CDR3 sequence: CASALDGGGSTEAFF. The CDR3 nucleotides are TGTGCTAGTGCCCTGGACGGCGGGGGGTCCACTGAAGCTTTCTTT. Together with reference TRBV12-5 and TRBJ1-1, the CDR3 gives the full variable domain: DARVTQTPRHKVTEMGQEVTMRCQPILGHNTVFWYRQTMMQGLELLAYFRNRAPLDDSGMPKDRFSAEMPDATLATLKIQPSEPRDSAVYFCASALDGGGSTEAFFGQGTRLTVV.